This TCR beta chain comes out of a study of cytomegalovirus exposure and HLA in healthy donors. The study, taken as a whole, reports: Presence/absence analyses rested on an assumption that sequencing depth was roughly uniform across donors. More clonal expansion characterized HLA-associated TCR beta chains than equally common others in a later analysis.

60 Vbeta and 13 Jbeta primers were used in PCR. This table comes from immunoSEQ multiplex PCR, and its TCRdb copy is limited to in-frame clones, with some not included. The data hold approximately 110,000 clones, with 60% to 80% observed a single time. CDR1 is PRHDT, CDR2 FYEKMQ, per germline (reference sequence). Unmatched junction bases numbered 12, after V lost 7 bases and J lost 2 bases. The CDR3 is 16 residues long. Comment on this clone: The antigen remains unidentified.

The sequence was obtained from a woman aged 40 to 50 in good health and CMV-seropositive. The specimen sequenced was PBMCs. The chain is built from TRBV13 and TRBJ2-3, with 7 bases fitting TRBD2. CDR3 region: CASTPSSGEFTDTQYF. The DNA for the CDR3 is TGTGCCAGCACGCCCTCCAGCGGGGAGTTCACAGATACGCAGTATTTT.